This record covers a single TCR beta chain. Its cognate antigen is unknown. The length of the CDR3 is 13 residues. The V and J ends lost 2 bases and 7 bases respectively, with 9 bases between them. CDR1 and CDR2 from the germline V gene are MNHEY and SMNVEV (reference sequence). The sample originates from a study of cytomegalovirus exposure and HLA in healthy donors. Study-wide results and limits: Cytomegalovirus association was listed for about 180 TCR beta chains.

The PCR ran on 60 Vbeta and 13 Jbeta primers. Sequencing used immunoSEQ multiplex PCR; TCRdb keeps in-frame clones, though not all of them. The sample comprises roughly 56,000 clones, about 89% of which are singletons, and 1.4% to 1.5% rests with the top ten. The chain has TRBV27 and TRBJ1-5; D gene ambiguous. This TCR derives from a man aged 18-30 years in good health and CMV-seronegative. The sample consisted of PBMCs. DNA of the CDR3: TGTGCCAGCAGTTTACGGGGTGTACAGCCCCAGCATTTT. Its protein product is CASSLRGVQPQHF.